This is a list of T cell receptor beta chains from one sample in a study of cytomegalovirus exposure and HLA in healthy donors. Sequencing was performed with immunoSEQ multiplex PCR; in TCRdb, only in-frame clones are kept and a portion is missing. The sample consists of 250,000 to 300,000 clones, about 86% of them appearing once. Sequencing used PBMCs. These receptors all stem from a woman aged 18-29 years in good health and CMV-seronegative. CDR3s include the opening cysteine and the closing phenylalanine or tryptophan. The order of the fields is V gene, clone size, J gene, D gene, CDR3 protein, CDR3 DNA. The D gene is left open where the match is weak. Clone size appears in some rows only: once, few, many, or a class for an expanded clone.

TRBV4-3	.	TRBJ2-1	.	CASSQEGGAVSDEQFF	TGCGCCAGCAGCCAAGAAGGGGGGGCAGTTTCGGATGAGCAGTTCTTC
TRBV11-2	few	TRBJ2-7	.	CASSSPLGALSYEQYF	TGTGCCAGCAGCTCACCACTGGGGGCGCTCTCCTACGAGCAGTACTTC
TRBV18	.	TRBJ1-5	.	CASSLSGDGNQPQHF	TGTGCCAGCTCACTTTCAGGGGACGGCAATCAGCCCCAGCATTTT
TRBV14	many	TRBJ1-2	.	CASSLSFPGIHGYTF	TGTGCCAGCAGCCTCTCCTTCCCGGGGATCCATGGCTACACCTTC
TRBV28	.	TRBJ2-3	.	CAGQHGGSSTDTQYF	TGTGCCGGACAGCACGGAGGATCTAGCACAGATACGCAGTATTTT
TRBV4-1	.	TRBJ2-5	TRBD1	CASSPSGTGGGLQETQYF	TGCGCCAGCAGCCCGTCCGGGACAGGGGGAGGTTTACAGGAGACCCAGTACTTC
TRBV28	.	TRBJ2-5	.	CASSSQGEGQETQYF	TGTGCCAGCAGCTCACAGGGTGAAGGCCAAGAGACCCAGTACTTC
TRBV20-1	.	TRBJ2-7	.	CSALINYEQYF	TGCAGTGCTTTAATTAATTACGAGCAGTACTTC
TRBV30	.	TRBJ1-5	.	CAWSVRGRRSNQPQHF	TGTGCCTGGAGTGTACGAGGCAGAAGGAGCAATCAGCCCCAGCATTTT
TRBV4-3	.	TRBJ2-7	.	CASSQDQVSSYEQYF	TGCGCCAGCAGCCAAGATCAGGTCAGCTCCTACGAGCAGTACTTC
TRBV5-1	.	TRBJ2-5	.	CASGGGVETQYF	TGCGCCAGCGGAGGGGGGGTGGAGACCCAGTACTTC
TRBV6-6	.	TRBJ1-2	.	CASSESGKRGYTF	TGTGCCAGCAGCGAATCGGGGAAGCGTGGCTACACCTTC
TRBV13	.	TRBJ2-7	TRBD2	CASSPGLAGTPSGGRDEQYF	TGTGCCAGCAGCCCAGGACTAGCGGGCACCCCAAGTGGAGGCCGAGACGAGCAGTACTTC
TRBV7-6	.	TRBJ2-7	.	CASSPDCYEQYF	TGTGCCAGCAGCCCGGACTGCTACGAGCAGTACTTC
TRBV7-9	.	TRBJ2-7	TRBD2	CASSPPGGAGPRGEQYF	TGTGCCAGCAGCCCCCCGGGGGGTGCGGGACCCCGTGGGGAGCAGTACTTC
TRBV5-1	.	TRBJ2-5	TRBD1	CASSSRDRGHLQETQYF	TGCGCCAGCAGCTCCCGGGACAGGGGCCACCTCCAAGAGACCCAGTACTTC
TRBV23-1	.	TRBJ2-3	TRBD1	CASSQWGWDRGTDTQYF	TGCGCCAGCAGTCAATGGGGATGGGACAGGGGCACAGATACGCAGTATTTT
TRBV2	.	TRBJ1-6	TRBD1	CASSDRDSPSPLHF	TGTGCCAGCAGTGACCGGGACAGTCCTTCACCCCTCCACTTT
TRBV9	.	TRBJ1-1	TRBD1	CASSRRTGEVTEAFF	TGTGCCAGCAGTCGACGGACAGGGGAGGTCACTGAAGCTTTCTTT
TRBV19	few	TRBJ1-2	TRBD1	CASSMGQGALYGYTF	TGTGCCAGTAGTATGGGTCAGGGGGCGCTTTATGGCTACACCTTC
TRBV10-2	once	TRBJ2-2	TRBD2	CASKGTSGTTGELFF	TGCGCCTCCAAGGGAACTAGCGGGACCACCGGGGAGCTGTTTTTT
TRBV5-1	.	TRBJ2-5	TRBD2	CASSGSGRSQETQYF	TGCGCCAGCAGCGGAAGCGGGAGGTCGCAAGAGACCCAGTACTTC
TRBV11-1	.	TRBJ1-2	.	CASARRDNYGYTF	TGTGCCAGCGCCAGGAGGGATAACTATGGCTACACCTTC
TRBV29-1	.	TRBJ2-5	.	CSVEDLGGGDQETQYF	TGCAGCGTTGAGGATTTGGGGGGTGGGGACCAAGAGACCCAGTACTTC
TRBV18	.	TRBJ1-1	.	CASSPQGTNTEAFF	TGTGCCAGCTCACCGCAGGGGACCAACACTGAAGCTTTCTTT
TRBV7-9	.	TRBJ1-4	TRBD1	CASSLDRGGNEKLFF	TGTGCCAGCAGCTTGGACAGGGGTGGAAATGAAAAACTGTTTTTT
TRBV19	.	TRBJ1-5	.	CASSTGRAQPQHF	TGTGCCAGTAGTACAGGCAGGGCTCAGCCCCAGCATTTT
TRBV6-4	.	TRBJ1-2	TRBD1	CASRRTGGDYGYTF	TGTGCCAGCAGGCGGACAGGGGGAGACTATGGCTACACCTTC
TRBV9	.	TRBJ2-5	.	CASSVGGLHQETQYF	TGTGCCAGCAGCGTAGGCGGACTGCACCAAGAGACCCAGTACTTC
TRBV27	.	TRBJ1-3	TRBD1	CASSPLTGTGNTIYF	TGTGCCAGCAGTCCCCTGACAGGGACAGGAAACACCATATATTTT
TRBV5-1	.	TRBJ1-2	TRBD1	CASSTDPTGGFGGYTF	TGCGCCAGCAGCACCGACCCGACAGGGGGATTTGGTGGCTACACCTTC
TRBV5-1	.	TRBJ1-2	.	CASSFQQGTMAWTF	TGCGCCAGCAGCTTTCAACAGGGAACTATGGCTTGGACCTTC
TRBV2	.	TRBJ1-1	.	CASSPREAPNTEAFF	TGTGCCAGCAGTCCGAGGGAGGCGCCGAACACTGAAGCTTTCTTT
TRBV19	.	TRBJ2-4	.	CASSNRVSKNIQYF	TGTGCCAGTAGTAATCGGGTTTCCAAAAACATTCAGTACTTC
TRBV2	.	TRBJ1-5	.	CASSERGSSNQPQHF	TGTGCCAGCAGTGAACGCGGCAGTAGCAATCAGCCCCAGCATTTT
TRBV2	.	TRBJ1-4	.	CAKSDAGNTNEKLFF	TGTGCCAAATCGGATGCAGGGAATACTAATGAAAAACTGTTTTTT
TRBV7-2	.	TRBJ2-5	.	CASSFGNDRTETQYF	TGTGCCAGCAGCTTTGGGAATGACAGGACGGAGACCCAGTACTTC
TRBV2	.	TRBJ1-2	TRBD1	CASRPGQGNYGYTF	TGTGCCAGCAGACCGGGACAGGGGAACTATGGCTACACCTTC
TRBV6-5	.	TRBJ2-7	.	CASSYSLDSYEQYF	TGTGCCAGCAGTTACTCCCTAGACTCCTACGAGCAGTACTTC
TRBV2	few	TRBJ2-5	.	CASSGPGQTQYF	TGTGCCAGCAGTGGTCCCGGTCAGACCCAGTACTTC
TRBV29-1	.	TRBJ2-3	TRBD2	CSAGGWTDTQYF	TGCAGCGCCGGGGGGTGGACAGATACGCAGTATTTT
TRBV5-1	once	TRBJ2-7	TRBD1	CASSFSQGISYEQYF	TGCGCCAGCAGCTTTTCACAGGGGATCTCCTACGAGCAGTACTTC
TRBV2	.	TRBJ1-3	.	CASHDRTERFSGNTIYF	TGTGCCAGCCATGACAGGACAGAAAGATTCTCTGGAAACACCATATATTTT
TRBV20-1	.	TRBJ2-1	.	CSARETGQFF	TGCAGTGCTAGAGAAACGGGGCAGTTCTTC
TRBV27	.	TRBJ2-3	TRBD2	CASSLFLGLAGQDTQYF	TGTGCCAGCAGTTTATTCTTAGGACTAGCAGGGCAAGATACGCAGTATTTT
TRBV5-4	.	TRBJ1-1	.	CASSLGGVTEAFF	TGTGCCAGCAGCTTGGGGGGAGTCACTGAAGCTTTCTTT
TRBV7-9	.	TRBJ2-3	.	CASSTSFTDTQYF	TGTGCCAGCAGCACATCCTTCACAGATACGCAGTATTTT
TRBV27	.	TRBJ1-1	TRBD1	CAASLGQGNTEAFF	TGTGCCGCCTCCCTGGGACAGGGGAACACTGAAGCTTTCTTT
TRBV11-2	.	TRBJ1-4	.	CASSSIRRFWTNEKLFF	TGTGCCAGCAGCTCTATCCGCAGGTTTTGGACTAATGAAAAACTGTTTTTT
TRBV4-3	.	TRBJ1-6	TRBD1	CASSQEYPGGPVVSPLHF	TGCGCCAGCAGCCAAGAATATCCAGGGGGGCCGGTCGTCTCACCCCTCCACTTT
TRBV5-6	.	TRBJ2-3	TRBD2	CASSYGLAGGFTDTQYF	TGTGCCAGCAGCTACGGACTAGCGGGGGGGTTCACAGATACGCAGTATTTT
TRBV19	.	TRBJ2-7	TRBD1	CASTDKTGGSYEQYF	TGTGCCAGTACCGACAAGACAGGGGGCTCCTACGAGCAGTACTTC
TRBV5-6	.	TRBJ2-7	.	CASSLALVGGQYF	TGTGCCAGCAGCTTGGCCCTGGTAGGCGGGCAGTACTTC
TRBV2	.	TRBJ2-7	TRBD1	CASTPFGRGLYEQYF	TGTGCCAGCACCCCCTTCGGCAGGGGGCTCTACGAGCAGTACTTC
TRBV5-6	once	TRBJ2-7	TRBD1	CASSSDRGGYEQYF	TGTGCCAGCAGCTCCGACAGGGGAGGCTACGAGCAGTACTTC
TRBV5-1	.	TRBJ2-1	.	CASSAGNEQFF	TGCGCCAGCAGCGCGGGGAATGAGCAGTTCTTC
TRBV7-9	.	TRBJ1-2	.	CASSTAGGCTF	TGTGCCAGCAGCACCGCAGGTGGATGCACCTTC
TRBV6-1	.	TRBJ1-2	TRBD1	CASSEGRGDSVIRRGYTF	TGTGCCAGCAGTGAAGGCAGGGGGGATTCGGTTATAAGGAGGGGCTACACCTTC
TRBV10-2	.	TRBJ1-5	TRBD1	CASSESSRRTGRGRVNSNQPQHF	TGCGCCAGCAGTGAGTCGAGCCGGAGGACCGGCAGGGGGCGAGTAAATAGCAATCAGCCCCAGCATTTT
TRBV4-3	.	TRBJ2-3	.	CASSQGPGLLGTDTQYF	TGCGCCAGCAGCCAAGGGCCGGGACTTCTGGGCACAGATACGCAGTATTTT